A selection of T cell receptor beta chains follows, all from one sample in a study of blood T cell repertoires in COVID-19. Clones were sequenced by immunoSEQ multiplex PCR, and TCRdb holds only the in-frame ones, with some missing. The table lists some 310,000 clones, around 86% of them singletons. The sequenced sample consisted of peripheral blood. Every receptor here comes from a man aged 50-59 years with active or convalescent COVID-19. Each CDR3 is given with its conserved first and last residue. Each record gives: clone size, CDR3 length, D gene, V gene, J gene, CDR3 DNA, CDR3 protein. The D gene is left open where the match is weak. Not every row has a clone size; where given, it reads once, few, many or a size class.

>NA|15|NA|TRBV19|TRBJ1-2
TGTGCCAGTAGTATAGTCACAGGGAAAGGCTATGGCTACACCTTC
CASSIVTGKGYGYTF
>NA|14|NA|TRBV11-3|TRBJ2-3
TGTGCCAGCAGCTTAGGCAGGGAAGCAGATACGCAGTATTTT
CASSLGREADTQYF
>NA|15|TRBD1|TRBV11-1|TRBJ1-1
TGTGCCAGCAGCTTAGGACAGGGGGAAGGCACTGAAGCTTTCTTT
CASSLGQGEGTEAFF
>NA|15|TRBD2|TRBV6-5|TRBJ2-3
TGTGCCAGCAGGCAACTAGCGGGGGGCACAGATACGCAGTATTTT
CASRQLAGGTDTQYF
>NA|13|TRBD2|TRBV7-9|TRBJ2-1
TGTGCCAGCAGCTCAGGACTAGCTCTCGAGCAGTTCTTC
CASSSGLALEQFF
>NA|14|NA|TRBV6-6|TRBJ1-5
TGTGCCAGCTCCCAGGGGACGGGGAGACAGCCCCAGCATTTT
CASSQGTGRQPQHF
>once|15|TRBD1|TRBV18|TRBJ1-1
TGTGCCAGCTCACAGGGACAGGGGGGGAACACTGAAGCTTTCTTT
CASSQGQGGNTEAFF
>NA|14|TRBD1|TRBV10-3|TRBJ2-7
TGTGCCACCGGGCGACAGGGTGACTCCTACGAGCAGTACTTC
CATGRQGDSYEQYF
>NA|15|NA|TRBV9|TRBJ1-2
TGTGCCAGCAGCGTAGACGTCGCGGGGAACTATGGCTACACCTTC
CASSVDVAGNYGYTF
>few|15|TRBD2|TRBV5-4|TRBJ2-7
TGTGCCAGCAGCGATCCCATAGCGGGGGGAAACGAGCAGTACTTC
CASSDPIAGGNEQYF
>NA|14|TRBD2|TRBV2|TRBJ2-1
TGTGCCAGCAGTTGGGGGGGGGACCCCAATGAGCAGTTCTTC
CASSWGGDPNEQFF
>NA|16|NA|TRBV28|TRBJ1-5
TGTGCCAGCAGTTCTCCCAGGGGCGGCCTAAATCAGCCCCAGCATTTT
CASSSPRGGLNQPQHF
>NA|16|TRBD1|TRBV5-4|TRBJ1-2
TGTGCCAGCAGTATGAAATTCGGGACAGGGGATTATGGCTACACCTTC
CASSMKFGTGDYGYTF
>NA|14|NA|TRBV19|TRBJ1-4
TGTGCCAGTAGTTCAGGGGAGCCGAATGAAAAACTGTTTTTT
CASSSGEPNEKLFF
>NA|12|TRBD1|TRBV19|TRBJ2-1
TGTGCCACCGGACAGGGGAACAATGAGCAGTTCTTC
CATGQGNNEQFF